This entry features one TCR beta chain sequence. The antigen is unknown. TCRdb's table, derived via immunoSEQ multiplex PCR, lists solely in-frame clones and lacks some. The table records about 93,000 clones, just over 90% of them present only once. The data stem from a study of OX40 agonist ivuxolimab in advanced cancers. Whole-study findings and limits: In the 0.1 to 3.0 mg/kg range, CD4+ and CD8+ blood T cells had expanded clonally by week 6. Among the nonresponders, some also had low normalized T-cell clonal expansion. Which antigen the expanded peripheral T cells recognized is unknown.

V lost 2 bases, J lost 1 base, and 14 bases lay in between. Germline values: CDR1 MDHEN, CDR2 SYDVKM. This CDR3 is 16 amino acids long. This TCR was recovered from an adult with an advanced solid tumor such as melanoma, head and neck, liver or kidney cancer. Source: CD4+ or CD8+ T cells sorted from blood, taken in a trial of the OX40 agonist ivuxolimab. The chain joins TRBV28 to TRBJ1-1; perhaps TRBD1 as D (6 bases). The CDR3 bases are TGTGCCAGCAGTTTACTTTTCCAGGGGTCGAACACTGAAGCTTTCTTT. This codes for CASSLLFQGSNTEAFF.